A selection of T cell receptor beta chains follows, all from one sample in a study of T cells expressing NK-cell markers. TCRdb reprocessed the 5' RACE reads, with one entry per CDR3 protein and no DNA. The sample holds 500,000 to 700,000 distinct CDR3 sequences. The sample taken for sequencing was blood T cells: a sorted CD56 or NKG2C T cell subset, CD4+ or CD8+ T cells, or bulk PBMC T cells (not recorded which). Receptors originate from a man between 18 and 35 years old in good health. The CDR3 runs from the conserved cysteine through the conserved F or W. Fields, in order: CDR3 protein, V gene, J gene, CDR3 length.

CDR3aa: CASSFSSRRYEQYF
v_gene: TRBV27
j_gene: TRBJ2-7
len: 14

CDR3aa: CASSGTGSGTGELFF
v_gene: TRBV12-3/TRBV12-4
j_gene: TRBJ2-2
len: 15

CDR3aa: CASSLRVAGLPGELFF
v_gene: TRBV12-3/TRBV12-4
j_gene: TRBJ2-2
len: 16

CDR3aa: CASRPTLAGGGETQYF
v_gene: TRBV5-1
j_gene: TRBJ2-5
len: 16

CDR3aa: CASSPTDYYGYTF
v_gene: TRBV5-1
j_gene: TRBJ1-2
len: 13

CDR3aa: CASSLRAGATNEKLFF
v_gene: TRBV12-3/TRBV12-4
j_gene: TRBJ1-4
len: 16

CDR3aa: CASSGSGTSGSGKNEQFF
v_gene: TRBV12-3/TRBV12-4
j_gene: TRBJ2-1
len: 18

CDR3aa: CASSQGGSGAGELFF
v_gene: TRBV3-1
j_gene: TRBJ2-2
len: 15

CDR3aa: CASGTKGITDTQYF
v_gene: TRBV28
j_gene: TRBJ2-3
len: 14

CDR3aa: CASSLVQGRLEFNEQFF
v_gene: TRBV5-1
j_gene: TRBJ2-1
len: 17

CDR3aa: CSATGTSGSLSYNEQFF
v_gene: TRBV20-1
j_gene: TRBJ2-1
len: 17

CDR3aa: CASSSPPYNEQFF
v_gene: TRBV5-1
j_gene: TRBJ2-1
len: 13

CDR3aa: CASSTYRGRGKNIQYF
v_gene: TRBV7-9
j_gene: TRBJ2-4
len: 16

CDR3aa: CASSSILTGGLSYEQYF
v_gene: TRBV28
j_gene: TRBJ2-7
len: 17

CDR3aa: CAISEPGLAEETQYF
v_gene: TRBV10-3
j_gene: TRBJ2-5
len: 15

CDR3aa: CSVAVITETQYF
v_gene: TRBV29-1
j_gene: TRBJ2-5
len: 12

CDR3aa: CASSQGQESYGYTF
v_gene: TRBV5-6
j_gene: TRBJ1-2
len: 14

CDR3aa: CSVPAGSQETQYF
v_gene: TRBV29-1
j_gene: TRBJ2-5
len: 13

CDR3aa: CASSSLAGRDETQYF
v_gene: TRBV5-1
j_gene: TRBJ2-5
len: 15

CDR3aa: CATSRDLGRSGANVLTF
v_gene: TRBV15
j_gene: TRBJ2-6
len: 17

CDR3aa: CASSFGTMIEQFF
v_gene: TRBV5-1
j_gene: TRBJ2-1
len: 13

CDR3aa: CASSLSRDTEQFF
v_gene: TRBV5-1
j_gene: TRBJ2-1
len: 13

CDR3aa: CSVTGPSMTGELFF
v_gene: TRBV29-1
j_gene: TRBJ2-2
len: 14

CDR3aa: CATGQGRTDTQYF
v_gene: TRBV11-2
j_gene: TRBJ2-3
len: 13

CDR3aa: CSVEDGVSGNEQFF
v_gene: TRBV29-1
j_gene: TRBJ2-1
len: 14

CDR3aa: CASSIRTSGGSTDTQYF
v_gene: TRBV5-1
j_gene: TRBJ2-3
len: 17

CDR3aa: CASTPSGLNGETQYF
v_gene: TRBV5-1
j_gene: TRBJ2-5
len: 15

CDR3aa: CASSLAATGTRDYNEQFF
v_gene: TRBV7-8
j_gene: TRBJ2-1
len: 18

CDR3aa: CASSWGQGLEGYTF
v_gene: TRBV5-1
j_gene: TRBJ1-2
len: 14

CDR3aa: CSVSLAGGPQETQYF
v_gene: TRBV29-1
j_gene: TRBJ2-5
len: 15

CDR3aa: CASSPMTGWYQPQHF
v_gene: TRBV12-3/TRBV12-4
j_gene: TRBJ1-5
len: 15

CDR3aa: CATSDPTGETEAFF
v_gene: TRBV24-1
j_gene: TRBJ1-1
len: 14

CDR3aa: CASSLVGSRVGSFF
v_gene: TRBV7-9
j_gene: TRBJ2-1
len: 14

CDR3aa: CASSQDRGLAGEQYF
v_gene: TRBV4-3
j_gene: TRBJ2-7
len: 15

CDR3aa: CASSDTTPGHYFSGANVLTF
v_gene: TRBV7-9
j_gene: TRBJ2-6
len: 20

CDR3aa: CASSSRLDRGHTF
v_gene: TRBV27
j_gene: TRBJ1-2
len: 13

CDR3aa: CASSSLLESSYNEQFF
v_gene: TRBV7-9
j_gene: TRBJ2-1
len: 16

CDR3aa: CASSFGDPSGQYF
v_gene: TRBV7-3
j_gene: TRBJ2-7
len: 13

CDR3aa: CASSQISGEETQYF
v_gene: TRBV4-1
j_gene: TRBJ2-5
len: 14

CDR3aa: CATSDFPRMGIGELFF
v_gene: TRBV24-1
j_gene: TRBJ2-2
len: 16

CDR3aa: CASSMMGLATEAFF
v_gene: TRBV19
j_gene: TRBJ1-1
len: 14

CDR3aa: CSARDLKREQFF
v_gene: TRBV20-1
j_gene: TRBJ2-1
len: 12

CDR3aa: CATAGGLSGRSTDTQYF
v_gene: TRBV10-3
j_gene: TRBJ2-3
len: 17

CDR3aa: CASTLAGGANEQFF
v_gene: TRBV12-3/TRBV12-4
j_gene: TRBJ2-1
len: 14

CDR3aa: CASSSRSEQFF
v_gene: TRBV6-5
j_gene: TRBJ2-1
len: 11

CDR3aa: CASSPTGGGPGRTEAFF
v_gene: TRBV4-1
j_gene: TRBJ1-1
len: 17

CDR3aa: CSARNGQEIYGYTF
v_gene: TRBV20-1
j_gene: TRBJ1-2
len: 14

CDR3aa: CASSFERFHEQYF
v_gene: TRBV11-1
j_gene: TRBJ2-7
len: 13

CDR3aa: CASSLLGLPYNEQFF
v_gene: TRBV5-5
j_gene: TRBJ2-1
len: 15

CDR3aa: CASSWTSGTGNTIYF
v_gene: TRBV5-1
j_gene: TRBJ1-3
len: 15

CDR3aa: CASSLGLAGGDEQFF
v_gene: TRBV5-1
j_gene: TRBJ2-1
len: 15

CDR3aa: CASSLTPHEQFF
v_gene: TRBV7-6
j_gene: TRBJ2-1
len: 12

CDR3aa: CASRRLVIPYEQYF
v_gene: TRBV12-3/TRBV12-4
j_gene: TRBJ2-7
len: 14